Listed below are T cell receptor beta chains from one sample, sequenced in a study of spatial heterogeneity in lung cancer. MiXCR was run by TCRdb on the 5' RACE reads, yielding one entry per CDR3 protein. The table shows 2,000 to 2,500 distinct CDR3 sequences, with more than 8.5% occurring only once. Here the sequenced sample was normal lung tissue next to the tumor, taken at surgery. Receptors were obtained from a female donor with early-stage non-small cell lung cancer. Each CDR3 is given with its conserved first and last residue. Fields, in order: CDR3 protein, V gene, D gene. The D gene is left open where the match is weak.

cdr3_aa: CASSSLGQASGANVLTF
v_call: TRBV11-2
d_call: TRBD1

cdr3_aa: CASSLDWRQGLKYF
v_call: TRBV7-2
d_call: NA

cdr3_aa: CSVDRPNRDLYNEQFF
v_call: TRBV29-1
d_call: NA

cdr3_aa: CASSLAAGTGIETQYF
v_call: TRBV7-2
d_call: TRBD1

cdr3_aa: CASSVDRNMNTEAFF
v_call: TRBV9
d_call: NA

cdr3_aa: CSATLTGGIGDEQFF
v_call: TRBV20-1
d_call: TRBD1

cdr3_aa: CASSLSLAGADYEQYF
v_call: TRBV7-2
d_call: TRBD2

cdr3_aa: CASSPRRNTEAFF
v_call: TRBV7-2
d_call: NA

cdr3_aa: CASSYSRSGRRPEYSNQPQHF
v_call: TRBV6-2/TRBV6-3
d_call: NA

cdr3_aa: CASSLVTSGGNEQFF
v_call: TRBV7-6
d_call: TRBD2

cdr3_aa: CASSRGAQTYEQYF
v_call: TRBV18
d_call: NA

cdr3_aa: CASSLPSAEETQYF
v_call: TRBV5-4
d_call: NA

cdr3_aa: CACSLLESTDTQYF
v_call: TRBV28
d_call: NA

cdr3_aa: CASSSTGGTYEQYF
v_call: TRBV7-2
d_call: TRBD1

cdr3_aa: CASSLGGGAFEQFF
v_call: TRBV7-2
d_call: TRBD2

cdr3_aa: CASSQRVSSPTYF
v_call: TRBV14
d_call: NA

cdr3_aa: CAWSSRDIGYTF
v_call: TRBV30
d_call: NA

cdr3_aa: CASRGLVANTGELFF
v_call: TRBV2
d_call: TRBD2

cdr3_aa: CASSLRTGNLETQYF
v_call: TRBV27
d_call: TRBD1

cdr3_aa: CASSFTSYEQYF
v_call: TRBV28
d_call: NA

cdr3_aa: CASSPTGGLPPPVYF
v_call: TRBV6-2/TRBV6-3
d_call: NA

cdr3_aa: CASSLAIDNEQFF
v_call: TRBV7-9
d_call: NA

cdr3_aa: CASSLMGVYEQYF
v_call: TRBV28
d_call: NA

cdr3_aa: CASSQDRPGDTQYF
v_call: TRBV4-1
d_call: NA

cdr3_aa: CAWSAGAGREKLFF
v_call: TRBV30
d_call: NA

cdr3_aa: CAWKLASSYNEQFF
v_call: TRBV30
d_call: NA

cdr3_aa: CASSLGSGLALDEQFF
v_call: TRBV6-2/TRBV6-3
d_call: TRBD2

cdr3_aa: CASSIDRIAGANVLTF
v_call: TRBV19
d_call: NA

cdr3_aa: CASSWDRASGANVLTF
v_call: TRBV7-2
d_call: NA

cdr3_aa: CASSYWETGELFF
v_call: TRBV6-2/TRBV6-3
d_call: NA

cdr3_aa: CASSPNRETQYF
v_call: TRBV7-9
d_call: NA

cdr3_aa: CASKPTGLATDTQYF
v_call: TRBV5-1
d_call: NA

cdr3_aa: CASSYNRDSPLHF
v_call: TRBV6-5
d_call: NA

cdr3_aa: CASSLKNRAHYEQYF
v_call: TRBV13
d_call: NA

cdr3_aa: CASSLEGSETQYF
v_call: TRBV5-1
d_call: NA

cdr3_aa: CASNPERSTDTQYF
v_call: TRBV11-2
d_call: NA

cdr3_aa: CSVGPRGREGDTQYF
v_call: TRBV29-1
d_call: TRBD2

cdr3_aa: CASSPHTSGGSNEQFF
v_call: TRBV11-3
d_call: TRBD2